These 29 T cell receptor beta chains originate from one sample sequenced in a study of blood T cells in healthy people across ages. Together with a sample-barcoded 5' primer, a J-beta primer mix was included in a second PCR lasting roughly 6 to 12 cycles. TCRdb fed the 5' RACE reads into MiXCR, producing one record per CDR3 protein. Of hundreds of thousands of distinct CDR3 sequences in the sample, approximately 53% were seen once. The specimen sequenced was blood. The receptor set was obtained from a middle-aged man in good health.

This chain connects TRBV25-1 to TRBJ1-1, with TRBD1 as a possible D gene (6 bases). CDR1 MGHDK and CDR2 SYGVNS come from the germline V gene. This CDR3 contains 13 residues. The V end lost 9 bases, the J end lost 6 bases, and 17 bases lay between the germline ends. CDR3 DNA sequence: TGTGCCAGTAGCCCAAGGGGGATCGCTGAAGCTTTCTTT. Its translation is CASSPRGIAEAFF.

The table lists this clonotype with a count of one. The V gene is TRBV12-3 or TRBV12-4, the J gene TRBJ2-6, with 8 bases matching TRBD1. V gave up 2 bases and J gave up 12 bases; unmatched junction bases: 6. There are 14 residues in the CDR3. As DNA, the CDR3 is TGTGCCAGCAGTTTAACCGGGACAGGATTCGTCCTGACTTTC. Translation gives CASSLTGTGFVLTF.

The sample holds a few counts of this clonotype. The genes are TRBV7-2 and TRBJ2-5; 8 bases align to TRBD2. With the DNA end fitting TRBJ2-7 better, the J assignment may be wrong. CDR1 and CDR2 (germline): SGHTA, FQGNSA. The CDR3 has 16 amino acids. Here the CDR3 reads CASSLASGLDKYEQYF. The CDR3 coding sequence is TGTGCCAGCAGCTTAGCCTCGGGACTAGATAAATACGAGCAGTACTTC.

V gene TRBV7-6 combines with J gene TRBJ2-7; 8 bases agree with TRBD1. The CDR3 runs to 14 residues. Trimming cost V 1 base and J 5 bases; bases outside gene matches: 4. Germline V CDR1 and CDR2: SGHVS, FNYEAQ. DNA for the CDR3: TGTGCCAGCAGCTTAGGGACAGGGTTGGACGAGCAGTACTTC. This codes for CASSLGTGLDEQYF. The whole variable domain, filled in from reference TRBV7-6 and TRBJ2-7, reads GAGVSQSPRYKVTKRGQDVALRCDPISGHVSLYWYRQALGQGPEFLTYFNYEAQQDKSGLPNDRFSAERPEGSISTLTIQRTEQRDSAMYRCASSLGTGLDEQYFGPGTRLTVT.

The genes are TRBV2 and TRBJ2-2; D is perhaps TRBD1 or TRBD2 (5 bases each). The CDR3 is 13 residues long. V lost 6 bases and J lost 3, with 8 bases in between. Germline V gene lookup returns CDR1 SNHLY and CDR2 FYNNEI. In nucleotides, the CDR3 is TGTGCCAGCAGCGAGGGGTACACCGGGGAGCTGTTTTTT. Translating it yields CASSEGYTGELFF.

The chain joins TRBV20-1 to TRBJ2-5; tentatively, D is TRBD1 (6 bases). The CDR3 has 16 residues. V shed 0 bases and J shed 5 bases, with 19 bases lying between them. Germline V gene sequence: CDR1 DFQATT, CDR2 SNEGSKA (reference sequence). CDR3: CSARDPRQPRGETQYF. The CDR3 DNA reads TGCAGTGCTAGAGATCCCAGGCAGCCGAGGGGGGAGACCCAGTACTTC.

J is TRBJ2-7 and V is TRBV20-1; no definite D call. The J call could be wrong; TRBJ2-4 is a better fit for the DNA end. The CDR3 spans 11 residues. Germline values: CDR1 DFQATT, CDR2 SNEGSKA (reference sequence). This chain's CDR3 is CSANPSGIQYF. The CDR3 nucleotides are TGCAGTGCCAACCCCTCCGGCATTCAGTACTTC.

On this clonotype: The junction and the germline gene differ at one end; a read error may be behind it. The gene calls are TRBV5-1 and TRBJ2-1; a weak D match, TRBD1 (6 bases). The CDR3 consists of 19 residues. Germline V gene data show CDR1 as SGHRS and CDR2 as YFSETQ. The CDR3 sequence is CASSLGLGQPGLAVNEQFF. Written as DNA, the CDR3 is TGCGCCAGCAGTTTGGGGTTGGGACAACCCGGGCTAGCTGTTAATGAGCAGTTCTTC.

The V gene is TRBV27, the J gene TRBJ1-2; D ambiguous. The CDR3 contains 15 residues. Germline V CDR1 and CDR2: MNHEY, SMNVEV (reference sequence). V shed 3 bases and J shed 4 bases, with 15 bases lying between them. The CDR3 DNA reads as TGTGCCAGCAGTTTCGGCCTAGGCGGCAGCTATGGCTACACCTTC. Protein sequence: CASSFGLGGSYGYTF.

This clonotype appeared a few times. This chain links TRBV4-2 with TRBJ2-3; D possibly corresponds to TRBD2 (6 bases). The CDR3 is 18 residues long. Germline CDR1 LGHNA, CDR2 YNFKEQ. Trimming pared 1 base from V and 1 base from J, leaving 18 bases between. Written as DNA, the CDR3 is TGTGCCAGCAGCCAAGGAACTAGTTTGGGACTTGGCACAGATACGCAGTATTTT. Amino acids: CASSQGTSLGLGTDTQYF.

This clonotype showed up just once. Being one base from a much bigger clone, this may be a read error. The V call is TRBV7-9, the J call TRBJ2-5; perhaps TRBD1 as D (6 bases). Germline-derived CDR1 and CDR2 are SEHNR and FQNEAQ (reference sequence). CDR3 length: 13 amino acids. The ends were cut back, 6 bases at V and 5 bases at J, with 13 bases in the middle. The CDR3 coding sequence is TGTGCCAGCAGTACAGGGTCGCGGGAGACCCAGTACTTC. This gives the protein CASSTGSRETQYF.

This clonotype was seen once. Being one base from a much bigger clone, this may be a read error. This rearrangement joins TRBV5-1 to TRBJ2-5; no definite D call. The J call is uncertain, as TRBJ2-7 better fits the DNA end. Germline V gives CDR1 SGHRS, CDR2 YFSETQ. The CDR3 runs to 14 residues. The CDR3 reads CTSSLYFGEYEQYF. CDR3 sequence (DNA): TGCACCAGCAGCTTGTATTTCGGAGAATACGAGCAGTACTTC.

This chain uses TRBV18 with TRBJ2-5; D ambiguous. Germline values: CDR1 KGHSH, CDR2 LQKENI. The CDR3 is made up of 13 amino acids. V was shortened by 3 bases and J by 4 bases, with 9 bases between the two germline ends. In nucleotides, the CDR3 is TGTGCCAGCTCACCTATAGTCCTAGAGACCCAGTACTTC. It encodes CASSPIVLETQYF.

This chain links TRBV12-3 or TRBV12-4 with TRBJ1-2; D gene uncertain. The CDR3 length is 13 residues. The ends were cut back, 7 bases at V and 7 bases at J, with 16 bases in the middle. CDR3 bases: TGTGCCAGCAATCCGGGGATGGTTGGTGGCTACACCTTC. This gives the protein CASNPGMVGGYTF.

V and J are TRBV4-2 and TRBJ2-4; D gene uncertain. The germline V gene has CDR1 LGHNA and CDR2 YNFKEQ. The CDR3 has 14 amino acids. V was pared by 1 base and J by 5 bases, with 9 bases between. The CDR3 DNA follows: TGTGCCAGCAGCCAAGGACATGGCGAAAACATTCAGTACTTC. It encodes CASSQGHGENIQYF.

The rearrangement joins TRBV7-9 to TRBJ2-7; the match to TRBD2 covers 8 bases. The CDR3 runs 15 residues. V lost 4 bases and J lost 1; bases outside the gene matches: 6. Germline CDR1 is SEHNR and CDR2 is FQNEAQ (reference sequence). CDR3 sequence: CASSSPIAGSYEQYF. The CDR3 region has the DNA TGTGCCAGCAGCTCACCCATAGCGGGATCCTACGAGCAGTACTTC.

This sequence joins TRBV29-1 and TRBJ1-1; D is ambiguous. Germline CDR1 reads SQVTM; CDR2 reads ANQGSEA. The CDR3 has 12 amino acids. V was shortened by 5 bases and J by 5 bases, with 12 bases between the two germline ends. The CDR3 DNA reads TGCAGCGTTAGATACAGTGAAACTGAAGCTTTCTTT. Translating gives CSVRYSETEAFF.

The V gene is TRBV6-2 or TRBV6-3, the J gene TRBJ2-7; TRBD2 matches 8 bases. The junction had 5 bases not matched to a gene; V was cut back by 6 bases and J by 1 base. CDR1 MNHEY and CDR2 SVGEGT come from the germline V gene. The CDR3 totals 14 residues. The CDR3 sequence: CASRTLAGSYEQYF. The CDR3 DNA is TGTGCCAGCAGAACTCTAGCGGGTTCCTACGAGCAGTACTTC.

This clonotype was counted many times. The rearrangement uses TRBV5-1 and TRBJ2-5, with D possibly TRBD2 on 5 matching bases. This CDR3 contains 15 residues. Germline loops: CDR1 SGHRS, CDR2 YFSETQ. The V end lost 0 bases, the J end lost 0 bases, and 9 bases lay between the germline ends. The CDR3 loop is CASSLGGQYQETQYF. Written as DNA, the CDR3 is TGCGCCAGCAGCTTGGGCGGGCAGTACCAAGAGACCCAGTACTTC.

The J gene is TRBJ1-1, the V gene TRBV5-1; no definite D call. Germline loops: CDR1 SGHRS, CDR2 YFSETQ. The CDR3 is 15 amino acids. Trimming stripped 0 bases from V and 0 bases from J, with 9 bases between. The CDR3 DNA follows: TGCGCCAGCAGCTTGGGTTGGGGTTTGAACACTGAAGCTTTCTTT. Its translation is CASSLGWGLNTEAFF. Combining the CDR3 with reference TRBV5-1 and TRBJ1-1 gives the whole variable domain KAGVTQTPRYLIKTRGQQVTLSCSPISGHRSVSWYQQTPGQGLQFLFEYFSETQRNKGNFPGRFSGRQFSNSRSEMNVSTLELGDSALYLCASSLGWGLNTEAFFGQGTRLTVV.

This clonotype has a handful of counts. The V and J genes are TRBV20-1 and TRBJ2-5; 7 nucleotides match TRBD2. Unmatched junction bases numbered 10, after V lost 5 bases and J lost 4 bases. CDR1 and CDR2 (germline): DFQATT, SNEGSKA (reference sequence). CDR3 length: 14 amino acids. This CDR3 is CSAPHAGRGETQYF. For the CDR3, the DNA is TGCAGTGCTCCCCACGCGGGGAGGGGAGAGACCCAGTACTTC.

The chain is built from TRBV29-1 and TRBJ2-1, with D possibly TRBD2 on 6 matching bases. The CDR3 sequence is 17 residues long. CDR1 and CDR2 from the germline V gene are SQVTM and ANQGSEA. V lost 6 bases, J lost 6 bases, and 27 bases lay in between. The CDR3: CSVEEGRALVYINEQFF. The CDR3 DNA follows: TGCAGCGTCGAGGAGGGAAGGGCTTTGGTCTATATCAATGAGCAGTTCTTC.

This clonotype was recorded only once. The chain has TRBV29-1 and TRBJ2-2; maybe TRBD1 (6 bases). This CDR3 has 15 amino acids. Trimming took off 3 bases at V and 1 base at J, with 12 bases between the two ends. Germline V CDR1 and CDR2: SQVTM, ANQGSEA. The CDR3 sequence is CSVEIGGWNTGELFF. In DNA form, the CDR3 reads TGCAGCGTTGAGATTGGGGGCTGGAACACCGGGGAGCTGTTTTTT.

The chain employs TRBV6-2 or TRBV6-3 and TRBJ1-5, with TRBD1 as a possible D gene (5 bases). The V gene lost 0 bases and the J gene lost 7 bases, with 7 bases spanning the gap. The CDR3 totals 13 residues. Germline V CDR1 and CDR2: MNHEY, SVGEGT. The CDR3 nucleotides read TGTGCCAGCAGTTACTCAGGGGTGCAGCCCCAGCATTTT. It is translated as CASSYSGVQPQHF.

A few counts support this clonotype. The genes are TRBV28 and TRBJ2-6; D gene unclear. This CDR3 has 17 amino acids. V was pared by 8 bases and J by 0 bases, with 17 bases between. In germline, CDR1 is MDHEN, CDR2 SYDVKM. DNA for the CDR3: TGTGCCAGCTCGGGCACTCTTTTCTTCTCTGGGGCCAACGTCCTGACTTTC. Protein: CASSGTLFFSGANVLTF.

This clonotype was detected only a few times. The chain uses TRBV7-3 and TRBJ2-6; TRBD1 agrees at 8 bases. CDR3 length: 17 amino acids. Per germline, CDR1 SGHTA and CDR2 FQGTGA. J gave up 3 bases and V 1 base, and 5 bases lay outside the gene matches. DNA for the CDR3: TGTGCCAGCAGCTTAAGAGCAGGGGGCGATGGGGCCAACGTCCTGACTTTC. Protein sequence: CASSLRAGGDGANVLTF.

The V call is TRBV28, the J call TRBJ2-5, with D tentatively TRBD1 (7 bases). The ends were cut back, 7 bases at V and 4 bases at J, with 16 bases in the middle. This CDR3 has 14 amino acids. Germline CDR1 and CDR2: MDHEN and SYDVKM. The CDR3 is CASTEGPGGETQYF. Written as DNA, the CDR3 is TGTGCCAGCACGGAGGGTCCAGGGGGAGAGACCCAGTACTTC.

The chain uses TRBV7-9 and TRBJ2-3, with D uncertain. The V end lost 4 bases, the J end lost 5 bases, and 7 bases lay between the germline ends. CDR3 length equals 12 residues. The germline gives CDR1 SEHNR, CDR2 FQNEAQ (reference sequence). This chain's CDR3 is CASSSVVDTQYF. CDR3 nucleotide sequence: TGTGCCAGCAGCTCCGTCGTAGATACGCAGTATTTT.

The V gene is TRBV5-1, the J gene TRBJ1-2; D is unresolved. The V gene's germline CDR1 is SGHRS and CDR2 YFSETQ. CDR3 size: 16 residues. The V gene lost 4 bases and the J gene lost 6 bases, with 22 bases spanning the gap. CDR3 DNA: TGCGCCAGCAGCGATTACTCCGGGAAGGGTTTGGATGGCTACACCTTC. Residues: CASSDYSGKGLDGYTF.